A single TCR beta chain is shown here with its context. The germline CDR1 and CDR2 sequences are MNHEY and SMNVEV (reference sequence). This CDR3 has 15 residues. With V trimmed by 7 bases and J by 6 bases, 14 bases remained unmatched. The data were obtained in a study of OX40 agonist ivuxolimab in advanced cancers. Profiling relied on immunoSEQ multiplex PCR, and the TCRdb table lists in-frame clones only, not all of them. The sample includes roughly 76,000 clones, roughly 92% of them seen just once. This specimen was CD4+ or CD8+ T cells sorted from blood, taken in a trial of the OX40 agonist ivuxolimab. This chain connects TRBV27 to TRBJ1-2; 7 bases line up with TRBD1. This TCR was recovered from an adult with an advanced solid tumor such as melanoma, head and neck, liver or kidney cancer. The DNA for the CDR3 is TGTGCCAGCACCACTTGGACAGGTCCTTTCAATGGCTACACCTTC. Its translation is CASTTWTGPFNGYTF.